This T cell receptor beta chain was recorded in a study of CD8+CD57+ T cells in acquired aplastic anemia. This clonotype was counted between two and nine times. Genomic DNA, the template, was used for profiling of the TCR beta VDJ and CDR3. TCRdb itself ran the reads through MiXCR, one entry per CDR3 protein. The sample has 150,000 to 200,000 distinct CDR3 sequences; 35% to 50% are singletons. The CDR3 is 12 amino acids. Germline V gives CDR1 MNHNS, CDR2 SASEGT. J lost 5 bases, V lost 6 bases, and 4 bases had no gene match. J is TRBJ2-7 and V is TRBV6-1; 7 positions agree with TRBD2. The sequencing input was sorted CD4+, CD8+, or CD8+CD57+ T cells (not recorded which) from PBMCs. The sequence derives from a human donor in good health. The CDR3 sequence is CASRGGDHEQYF. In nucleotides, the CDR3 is TGTGCCAGCAGGGGGGGGGACCACGAGCAGTACTTC.